The rows below give T cell receptor beta chains drawn from one sample of a study of blood T cell repertoires in COVID-19. This table comes from immunoSEQ multiplex PCR, and its TCRdb copy is limited to in-frame clones, with some not included. The profile shows over 130,000 clones, under 90% of them singletons. Sequencing was done on a sample of PBMCs or T cells enriched from blood (not recorded which). These receptors all come from a woman between 18 and 29 years old who had been exposed to COVID-19. Both conserved end residues are part of each CDR3. D genes are given only for firm matches. A clone size is listed for some rows: how often the clone was seen (once, few, many), or a class if it is expanded.

clone_size: NA
v_call: TRBV11-2
d_call: NA
j_call: TRBJ1-2
cdr3_nt: TGTGCCAGCAGCTCCCCATCAGGGGTGGGCTACACCTTC
cdr3_aa: CASSSPSGVGYTF

clone_size: NA
v_call: TRBV4-1
d_call: NA
j_call: TRBJ2-7
cdr3_nt: TGCGCCAGCAGCCAAGCTAAAAGCTCCTACGAGCAGTACTTC
cdr3_aa: CASSQAKSSYEQYF

clone_size: NA
v_call: TRBV11-2
d_call: TRBD2
j_call: TRBJ2-5
cdr3_nt: TGTGCCAGCAGCTTAGAGGCGGGAGGATACCAAGAGACCCAGTACTTC
cdr3_aa: CASSLEAGGYQETQYF

clone_size: NA
v_call: TRBV6-5
d_call: TRBD2
j_call: TRBJ2-1
cdr3_nt: TGTGCCAGCACCCCCCCTAGCGGGAGGAATGAGCAGTTCTTC
cdr3_aa: CASTPPSGRNEQFF

clone_size: NA
v_call: TRBV5-8
d_call: NA
j_call: TRBJ2-1
cdr3_nt: TGTGCCAGCAGCTTGGGGGCGGGGATCTCCTACAATGAGCAGTTCTTC
cdr3_aa: CASSLGAGISYNEQFF

clone_size: NA
v_call: TRBV27
d_call: TRBD2
j_call: TRBJ2-3
cdr3_nt: TGTGCCAGCAGATCACTAGCGGGAGGGCCCGATACGCAGTATTTT
cdr3_aa: CASRSLAGGPDTQYF

clone_size: NA
v_call: TRBV29-1
d_call: TRBD2
j_call: TRBJ2-5
cdr3_nt: TGCAGCGTCCAGACCGCTAGCGGGGTCCAAGAGACCCAGTACTTC
cdr3_aa: CSVQTASGVQETQYF

clone_size: NA
v_call: TRBV11-2
d_call: NA
j_call: TRBJ2-5
cdr3_nt: TGTGCCAGCAGCCCGCTACAAGAGACCCAGTACTTC
cdr3_aa: CASSPLQETQYF

clone_size: NA
v_call: TRBV30
d_call: NA
j_call: TRBJ2-3
cdr3_nt: TGTGCCTGGAGTGCTCAGCGTACAGATACGCAGTATTTT
cdr3_aa: CAWSAQRTDTQYF

clone_size: NA
v_call: TRBV18
d_call: NA
j_call: TRBJ1-5
cdr3_nt: TGTGCCAGCTCACCTTTTGGGGGGATGACGAGCAATCAGCCCCAGCATTTT
cdr3_aa: CASSPFGGMTSNQPQHF

clone_size: NA
v_call: TRBV19
d_call: NA
j_call: TRBJ2-3
cdr3_nt: TGTGCCAGTAGTCCCTCGGGGACTAGCACAGATACGCAGTATTTT
cdr3_aa: CASSPSGTSTDTQYF

clone_size: once
v_call: TRBV28
d_call: NA
j_call: TRBJ1-5
cdr3_nt: TGTGCCAGCAGTTCCGGACAAGGCAATCAGCCCCAGCATTTT
cdr3_aa: CASSSGQGNQPQHF

clone_size: NA
v_call: TRBV6-5
d_call: TRBD1
j_call: TRBJ1-4
cdr3_nt: TGTGCCAGCAGCATCGACAGGGCAGGGAATGAAAAACTGTTTTTT
cdr3_aa: CASSIDRAGNEKLFF

clone_size: NA
v_call: TRBV18
d_call: NA
j_call: TRBJ2-3
cdr3_nt: TGTGCCAGCTCACGAGGGGACATTGTAGGCACAGATACGCAGTATTTT
cdr3_aa: CASSRGDIVGTDTQYF

clone_size: NA
v_call: TRBV6-4
d_call: NA
j_call: TRBJ1-2
cdr3_nt: TGTGCCAGCAGTTACAGTACCTATGGCTACACCTTC
cdr3_aa: CASSYSTYGYTF

clone_size: NA
v_call: TRBV4-1
d_call: NA
j_call: TRBJ2-7
cdr3_nt: TGCGCCAGCAGCCAAGAGTTCGGGAACTTCTACGAGCAGTACTTC
cdr3_aa: CASSQEFGNFYEQYF

clone_size: NA
v_call: TRBV24-1
d_call: NA
j_call: TRBJ1-5
cdr3_nt: TGTGCCACCCGGCGGAGGCGGCCCCAGCATTTT
cdr3_aa: CATRRRRPQHF

clone_size: NA
v_call: TRBV18
d_call: TRBD2
j_call: TRBJ2-1
cdr3_nt: TGTGCCAGCTCACCGCAAAGCGGGAGTAGCTACAATGAGCAGTTCTTC
cdr3_aa: CASSPQSGSSYNEQFF

clone_size: NA
v_call: TRBV18
d_call: TRBD2
j_call: TRBJ2-5
cdr3_nt: TGTGCCAGCTCGGCGGGGTTGCGGGAGAGGATAGAGACCCAGTACTTC
cdr3_aa: CASSAGLRERIETQYF

clone_size: NA
v_call: TRBV19
d_call: NA
j_call: TRBJ1-5
cdr3_nt: TGTGCCAGTAGTCAAACAGTGGTTCGGAGCAATCAGCCCCAGCATTTT
cdr3_aa: CASSQTVVRSNQPQHF

clone_size: few
v_call: TRBV7-7
d_call: TRBD1
j_call: TRBJ2-2
cdr3_nt: TGTGCCAGCAGCCCCGGGACAGGGAGAGGTACAGGGTACGGGGAGCTGTTTTTT
cdr3_aa: CASSPGTGRGTGYGELFF

clone_size: NA
v_call: TRBV13
d_call: TRBD1
j_call: TRBJ2-1
cdr3_nt: TGTGCCAGCAGCTTAGAGGGACAGGGGGTCCAGGAGCAGTTCTTC
cdr3_aa: CASSLEGQGVQEQFF

clone_size: NA
v_call: TRBV13
d_call: NA
j_call: TRBJ1-1
cdr3_nt: TGTGCCAGCAGCTTAGACGGGGGAGACACTGAAGCTTTCTTT
cdr3_aa: CASSLDGGDTEAFF

clone_size: NA
v_call: TRBV19
d_call: NA
j_call: TRBJ1-1
cdr3_nt: TGTGCCAGTAGTATAGGACAACTGAACACTGAAGCTTTCTTT
cdr3_aa: CASSIGQLNTEAFF

clone_size: NA
v_call: TRBV28
d_call: NA
j_call: TRBJ1-2
cdr3_nt: TGTGCCAGCAGTTTCGACAGAAACTATGGCTACACCTTC
cdr3_aa: CASSFDRNYGYTF

clone_size: few
v_call: TRBV3-1/TRBV3-2
d_call: TRBD2
j_call: TRBJ2-2
cdr3_nt: TGTGCCAGCAGCCAAGGGTGGGCGGGAGTAGGAACCGGGGAGCTGTTTTTT
cdr3_aa: CASSQGWAGVGTGELFF

clone_size: NA
v_call: TRBV6-5
d_call: TRBD1
j_call: TRBJ2-7
cdr3_nt: TGTGCCAGCAGCCCCGGGACAGGGAAATACGAGCAGTACTTC
cdr3_aa: CASSPGTGKYEQYF

clone_size: NA
v_call: TRBV7-2
d_call: TRBD2
j_call: TRBJ2-5
cdr3_nt: TGTGCCAGCAGCTTAGGACTAGCGGGAGGGAGGGAGACCCAGTACTTC
cdr3_aa: CASSLGLAGGRETQYF

clone_size: NA
v_call: TRBV6-4
d_call: TRBD1
j_call: TRBJ2-1
cdr3_nt: TGTGCCAGCAGTGCAGGGGGAAACTACAATGAGCAGTTCTTC
cdr3_aa: CASSAGGNYNEQFF

clone_size: NA
v_call: TRBV5-4
d_call: NA
j_call: TRBJ2-1
cdr3_nt: TGTGCCAGCAGCCCTGGGCGGGGCAATGAGCAGTTCTTC
cdr3_aa: CASSPGRGNEQFF

clone_size: NA
v_call: TRBV27
d_call: NA
j_call: TRBJ1-2
cdr3_nt: TGTGCCAGCAGTTTGGACGCGTGGCGGGGTGGCTACACCTTC
cdr3_aa: CASSLDAWRGGYTF

clone_size: NA
v_call: TRBV2
d_call: NA
j_call: TRBJ1-5
cdr3_nt: TGTGCCAGCAGTGCCCAAATCAGCAATCAGCCCCAGCATTTT
cdr3_aa: CASSAQISNQPQHF

clone_size: once
v_call: TRBV2
d_call: NA
j_call: TRBJ2-7
cdr3_nt: TGTGCCAGCAGTACCCAGGGGTACGAGCAGTACTTC
cdr3_aa: CASSTQGYEQYF

clone_size: few
v_call: TRBV18
d_call: NA
j_call: TRBJ2-7
cdr3_nt: TGTGCCAGCTCACCACCGGAGGCAGCCCATGTCTTC
cdr3_aa: CASSPPEAAHVF

clone_size: NA
v_call: TRBV27
d_call: NA
j_call: TRBJ1-2
cdr3_nt: TGTGCCAGCAGGCCCGGGATCCCCTATGGCTACACCTTC
cdr3_aa: CASRPGIPYGYTF

clone_size: NA
v_call: TRBV29-1
d_call: TRBD2
j_call: TRBJ2-1
cdr3_nt: TGCAGCGTTGATCAGGTGGGGCTAGCGGGAGGGTATAACAATGAGCAGTTCTTC
cdr3_aa: CSVDQVGLAGGYNNEQFF

clone_size: once
v_call: TRBV11-1
d_call: NA
j_call: TRBJ1-1
cdr3_nt: TGTGCCAGCAGCTTTGACAGTCCACAGTCGAACACTGAAGCTTTCTTT
cdr3_aa: CASSFDSPQSNTEAFF

clone_size: NA
v_call: TRBV10-1
d_call: NA
j_call: TRBJ1-1
cdr3_nt: TGCGCCAGCAGTGATTACGCCCTAGGGGACACTGAAGCTTTCTTT
cdr3_aa: CASSDYALGDTEAFF

clone_size: few
v_call: TRBV18
d_call: TRBD1
j_call: TRBJ1-2
cdr3_nt: TGTGCCAGCTCACCATCTTTGAGCCGGCAGGGGGTTTCTGGCTACACCTTC
cdr3_aa: CASSPSLSRQGVSGYTF

clone_size: NA
v_call: TRBV5-6
d_call: NA
j_call: TRBJ1-1
cdr3_nt: TGTGCCAGCAGCCCTGTAAAACGCGGCAGGGGAAGGGTTACGGCTTTCTTT
cdr3_aa: CASSPVKRGRGRVTAFF

clone_size: NA
v_call: TRBV15
d_call: TRBD1
j_call: TRBJ1-3
cdr3_nt: TGTGCCACCAGCATTAGACAGGGGGCCAGAGGAAACACCATATATTTT
cdr3_aa: CATSIRQGARGNTIYF

clone_size: once
v_call: TRBV4-1
d_call: TRBD2
j_call: TRBJ2-1
cdr3_nt: TGCGCCAGCAGCCAAGTTTGGACTAGCAGGCCCCAGTTCTTC
cdr3_aa: CASSQVWTSRPQFF